This T cell receptor beta chain emerged from a study of blood T cells in healthy people across ages. Primed by a sample-barcoded 5' primer and a J-beta primer mix, a second PCR proceeded for roughly 7 to 11 cycles. Unique molecular identifiers of 12 random nucleotides labeled each cDNA. TCRdb recomputed calls from the 5' RACE reads with MiXCR, one row per CDR3 protein. The data hold about 690,000 distinct CDR3 sequences, with around 41% observed a single time. The study, taken as a whole, reports: Diversity of TCR beta correlated strongly with naive T cell percentage.

Donors were systemically healthy Caucasian individuals from Russia aged about 6 to 90 years. Details on this clonotype: Its antigen is undetermined.

Germline loops: CDR1 SGHDT, CDR2 YYEEEE. This CDR3 has 15 amino acids. The gene calls are TRBV5-6 and TRBJ2-4; D is uncertain. The end of the DNA fits TRBJ2-7 better, so the J call may be wrong. The sequencing input was blood. The sequence was obtained from a man at least 80 years old in good health. Written as DNA, the CDR3 is TGTGCCAGCAGCTTGGGACTTAGTTTGGACTACGAGCAGTACTTC. It encodes CASSLGLSLDYEQYF.